A selection of T cell receptor beta chains follows, all from one sample in a study of blood T cell repertoires in COVID-19. Assay: immunoSEQ multiplex PCR; the TCRdb copy retains only in-frame clones and omits some. The table has a few hundred thousand clones, more than 75% seen once; the top ten hold 0.95% to 1%. Material for sequencing was peripheral blood. The receptors were gathered from a woman in her forties who had recovered from COVID-19. The CDR3 runs from the conserved cysteine through the conserved F or W. D genes are given only for firm matches. For some rows the clone size is stated as once, few or many, or as a class when expanded; others skip it.

abundance | j_gene | v_gene | d_gene | CDR3aa | CDR3nt
. | TRBJ1-5 | TRBV6-2/TRBV6-3 | . | CASSYGGGPNQPQHF | TGTGCCAGCAGTTATGGGGGAGGACCCAATCAGCCCCAGCATTTT
. | TRBJ2-7 | TRBV29-1 | TRBD2 | CSVEGPGGPQYF | TGCAGCGTTGAAGGCCCGGGGGGTCCCCAGTACTTC
few | TRBJ1-1 | TRBV6-5 | . | CASSYSRSGGAEAFF | TGTGCCAGCAGTTACTCGCGCTCTGGGGGCGCTGAAGCTTTCTTT
. | TRBJ2-3 | TRBV25-1 | . | CASSESGGTDTQYF | TGTGCCAGCAGTGAGTCGGGGGGCACAGATACGCAGTATTTT
. | TRBJ2-5 | TRBV11-3 | TRBD2 | CASSLVFRLAGGPGETQYF | TGTGCCAGCAGCTTAGTTTTTAGACTAGCGGGAGGGCCGGGGGAGACCCAGTACTTC
. | TRBJ1-1 | TRBV12-3/TRBV12-4 | . | CASSRLGNTEAFF | TGTGCCAGCAGTCGCCTCGGGAACACTGAAGCTTTCTTT
. | TRBJ2-3 | TRBV15 | TRBD2 | CATSTPGLAGFRDTQYF | TGTGCCACCAGCACCCCGGGACTAGCGGGGTTCCGGGATACGCAGTATTTT
. | TRBJ2-1 | TRBV7-2 | TRBD2 | CASSPPGLAGGTGEQFF | TGTGCCAGCAGCCCGCCGGGACTAGCGGGAGGTACTGGGGAGCAGTTCTTC
. | TRBJ2-1 | TRBV5-4 | TRBD1 | CASSRTGSGDNEQFF | TGTGCCAGCAGCCGGACAGGCTCCGGCGACAATGAGCAGTTCTTC
. | TRBJ2-7 | TRBV4-1 | . | CASSQVQGSPSYEQYF | TGCGCCAGCAGCCAGGTACAGGGTTCCCCATCCTACGAGCAGTACTTC
. | TRBJ2-7 | TRBV5-8 | . | CASSPRQHYEQYF | TGTGCCAGCAGCCCCAGGCAGCACTACGAGCAGTACTTC
. | TRBJ1-1 | TRBV11-3 | . | CASSPGRGAIGNTEAFF | TGTGCCAGCAGCCCAGGCCGGGGGGCTATCGGGAACACTGAAGCTTTCTTT
once | TRBJ2-2 | TRBV5-4 | . | CASSLVGQGRTGELFF | TGTGCCAGCAGCTTGGTGGGGCAGGGGCGCACCGGGGAGCTGTTTTTT
. | TRBJ1-2 | TRBV4-3 | . | CASSQEPQGAYGYTF | TGCGCCAGCAGCCAAGAGCCCCAGGGTGCCTATGGCTACACCTTC
. | TRBJ1-1 | TRBV11-2 | TRBD1 | CASSPTQGAYTEAFF | TGTGCCAGCAGCCCTACACAGGGGGCCTATACTGAAGCTTTCTTT
. | TRBJ2-2 | TRBV30 | . | CAWLKGVGELFF | TGTGCCTGGCTGAAAGGGGTCGGGGAGCTGTTTTTT
. | TRBJ1-2 | TRBV4-3 | . | CASSQVSRGARWGYTF | TGCGCCAGCAGCCAAGTCAGCAGGGGCGCCCGGTGGGGCTACACCTTC
. | TRBJ2-1 | TRBV5-5 | . | CASSAGPGPNEQFF | TGTGCCAGCAGCGCAGGGCCAGGGCCCAATGAGCAGTTCTTC
. | TRBJ2-7 | TRBV27 | . | CASSLVFRQGLRYEQYF | TGTGCCAGCAGTTTAGTCTTTCGGCAGGGGCTCAGATACGAGCAGTACTTC
. | TRBJ2-3 | TRBV30 | . | CAWSVRGDTQYF | TGTGCCTGGAGTGTACGGGGGGATACGCAGTATTTT
. | TRBJ2-1 | TRBV15 | TRBD2 | CATSARTSGKALDEQFF | TGTGCCACCAGCGCCCGGACTAGCGGGAAAGCATTAGATGAGCAGTTCTTC
. | TRBJ2-2 | TRBV3-1/TRBV3-2 | . | CASSPTRAGGELFF | TGTGCCAGCAGCCCCACGAGGGCTGGCGGGGAGCTGTTTTTT
. | TRBJ1-3 | TRBV7-2 | . | CASSQPPNRGGNTIYF | TGTGCCAGCAGCCAGCCCCCGAACCGGGGGGGAAACACCATATATTTT
. | TRBJ2-3 | TRBV4-3 | . | CASSQDRGDTQYF | TGCGCCAGCAGCCAAGATCGGGGGGATACGCAGTATTTT
. | TRBJ1-2 | TRBV18 | . | CASSPAGKSHSYGYTF | TGTGCCAGCTCACCGGCCGGGAAAAGCCATTCCTATGGCTACACCTTC
. | TRBJ1-1 | TRBV18 | TRBD1 | CASSPPAGGRSEAFF | TGTGCCAGCTCACCACCGGCAGGGGGCCGCTCTGAAGCTTTCTTT
. | TRBJ2-7 | TRBV3-1/TRBV3-2 | TRBD2 | CASSQIFAGGHEQYF | TGTGCCAGCAGCCAAATCTTTGCGGGAGGGCACGAGCAGTACTTC
. | TRBJ2-5 | TRBV9 | TRBD1 | CASSGGGVGQETQYF | TGTGCCAGCAGCGGAGGGGGCGTGGGGCAAGAGACCCAGTACTTC
. | TRBJ2-2 | TRBV19 | . | CATSVPGGELFF | TGTGCCACCTCCGTGCCGGGCGGGGAGCTGTTTTTT
. | TRBJ1-2 | TRBV9 | TRBD1 | CASSVARGLGYGYTF | TGTGCCAGCAGCGTAGCCAGGGGGCTGGGCTATGGCTACACCTTC
. | TRBJ1-2 | TRBV12-3/TRBV12-4 | . | CASSFAGYGYTF | TGTGCCAGCAGTTTTGCCGGCTATGGCTACACCTTC
few | TRBJ1-1 | TRBV9 | TRBD1 | CASSGGQGDTEAFF | TGTGCCAGCAGCGGCGGACAGGGAGACACTGAAGCTTTCTTT
once | TRBJ1-2 | TRBV18 | TRBD1 | CASSPPRTGSYGYTF | TGTGCCAGCTCACCACCGCGGACAGGGAGCTATGGCTACACCTTC
. | TRBJ1-6 | TRBV6-6 | . | CASSRGGLGSPLHF | TGTGCCAGCAGTCGGGGGGGGTTGGGGTCACCCCTCCACTTT
. | TRBJ2-7 | TRBV18 | . | CASSTADTHYEQYF | TGTGCCAGCTCAACCGCCGACACCCACTACGAGCAGTACTTC
. | TRBJ2-1 | TRBV9 | TRBD2 | CASSVGTSYNEQFF | TGTGCCAGCAGCGTAGGGACTAGCTACAATGAGCAGTTCTTC
. | TRBJ1-5 | TRBV7-2 | . | CASSFGLWEPQHF | TGTGCCAGCAGCTTTGGGCTTTGGGAGCCCCAGCATTTT
. | TRBJ1-4 | TRBV6-5 | . | CASQTGTQEKLFF | TGTGCCAGTCAAACAGGGACCCAAGAAAAACTGTTTTTT
. | TRBJ1-2 | TRBV30 | . | CAWRGGTSNYGYTF | TGTGCCTGGAGGGGGGGGACTTCTAACTATGGCTACACCTTC